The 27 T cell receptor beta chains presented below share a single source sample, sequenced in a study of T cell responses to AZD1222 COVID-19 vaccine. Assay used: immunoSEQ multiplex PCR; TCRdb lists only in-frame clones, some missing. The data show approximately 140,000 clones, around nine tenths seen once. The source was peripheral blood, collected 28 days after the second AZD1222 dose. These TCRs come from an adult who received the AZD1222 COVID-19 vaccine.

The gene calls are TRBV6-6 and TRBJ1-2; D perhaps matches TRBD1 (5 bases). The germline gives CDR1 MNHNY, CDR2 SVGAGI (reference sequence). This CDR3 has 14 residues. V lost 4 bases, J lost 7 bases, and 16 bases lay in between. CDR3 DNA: TGTGCCAGCAGTTTCAAGGACACGGGGGGTGGCTACACCTTC. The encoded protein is CASSFKDTGGGYTF.

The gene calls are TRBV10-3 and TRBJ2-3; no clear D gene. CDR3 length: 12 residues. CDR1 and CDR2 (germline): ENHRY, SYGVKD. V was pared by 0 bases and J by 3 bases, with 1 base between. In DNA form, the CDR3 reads TGTGCCATCAGTGAGTCGACAGATACGCAGTATTTT. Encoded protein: CAISESTDTQYF.

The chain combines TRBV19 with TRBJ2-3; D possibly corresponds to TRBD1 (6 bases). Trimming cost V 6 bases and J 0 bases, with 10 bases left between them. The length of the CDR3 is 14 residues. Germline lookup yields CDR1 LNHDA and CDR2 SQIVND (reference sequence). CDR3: CASSRRGSTDTQYF. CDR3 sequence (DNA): TGTGCCAGTAGCCGTAGGGGGAGCACAGATACGCAGTATTTT.

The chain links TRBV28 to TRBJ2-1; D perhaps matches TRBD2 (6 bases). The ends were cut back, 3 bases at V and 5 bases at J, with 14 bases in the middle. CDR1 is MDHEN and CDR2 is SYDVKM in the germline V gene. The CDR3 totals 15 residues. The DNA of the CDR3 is TGTGCCAGCAGTTTCCGGTGGAGGGAGGACAATGAGCAGTTCTTC. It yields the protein CASSFRWREDNEQFF.

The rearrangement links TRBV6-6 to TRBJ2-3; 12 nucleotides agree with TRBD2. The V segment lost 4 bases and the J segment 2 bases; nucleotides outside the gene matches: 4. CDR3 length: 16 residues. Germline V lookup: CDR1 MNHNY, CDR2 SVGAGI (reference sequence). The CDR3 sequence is CASSLLAGGATDTQYF. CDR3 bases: TGTGCCAGCAGTTTACTAGCGGGGGGCGCCACAGATACGCAGTATTTT.

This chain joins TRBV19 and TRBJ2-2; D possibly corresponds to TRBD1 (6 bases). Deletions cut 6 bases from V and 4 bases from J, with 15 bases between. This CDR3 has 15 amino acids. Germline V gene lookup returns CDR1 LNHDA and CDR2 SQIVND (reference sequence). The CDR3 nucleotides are TGTGCCAGTAGCATCCAGGGGTCGGGCACCGGGGAGCTGTTTTTT. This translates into CASSIQGSGTGELFF.

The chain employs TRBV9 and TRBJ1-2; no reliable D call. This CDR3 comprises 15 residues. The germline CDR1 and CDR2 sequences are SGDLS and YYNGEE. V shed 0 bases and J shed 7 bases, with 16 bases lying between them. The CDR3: CASSVASETPAGYTF. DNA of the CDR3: TGTGCCAGCAGCGTAGCATCAGAAACTCCGGCTGGCTACACCTTC.

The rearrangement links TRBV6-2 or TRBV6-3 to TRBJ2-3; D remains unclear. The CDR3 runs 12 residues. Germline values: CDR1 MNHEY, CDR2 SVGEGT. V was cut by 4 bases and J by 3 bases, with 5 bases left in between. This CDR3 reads CASSWGTDTQYF. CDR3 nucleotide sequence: TGTGCCAGCAGTTGGGGAACAGATACGCAGTATTTT.

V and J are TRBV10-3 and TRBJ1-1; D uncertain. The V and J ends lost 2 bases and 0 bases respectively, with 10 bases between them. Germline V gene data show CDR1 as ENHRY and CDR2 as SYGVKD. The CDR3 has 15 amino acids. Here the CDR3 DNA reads TGTGCCATCAGTGAGGCCCAGAGCCTGAACACTGAAGCTTTCTTT. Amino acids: CAISEAQSLNTEAFF.

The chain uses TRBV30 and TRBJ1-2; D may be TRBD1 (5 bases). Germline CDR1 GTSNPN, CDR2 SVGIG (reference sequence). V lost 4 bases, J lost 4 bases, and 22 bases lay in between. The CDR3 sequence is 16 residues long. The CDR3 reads CAWTPIRRDLLYGYTF. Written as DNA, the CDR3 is TGTGCCTGGACCCCCATTCGCAGGGACCTCCTCTATGGCTACACCTTC. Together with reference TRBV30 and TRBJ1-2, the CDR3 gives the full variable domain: SQTIHQWPATLVQPVGSPLSLECTVEGTSNPNLYWYRQAAGRGLQLLFYSVGIGQISSEVPQNLSASRPQDRQFILSSKKLLLSDSGFYLCAWTPIRRDLLYGYTFGSGTRLTVV.

DNA of the CDR3: TGTGCCAGCAGCCAACCCCAGACAGGGGGAAATTCACCCCTCCACTTT. As protein: CASSQPQTGGNSPLHF. The J gene is TRBJ1-6, the V gene TRBV4-2, with TRBD1 matching over 9 bases. From germline, CDR1 is LGHNA and CDR2 YNFKEQ. Trimming cost V 2 bases and J 7 bases; bases outside gene matches: 6. The CDR3 sequence is 16 residues long.

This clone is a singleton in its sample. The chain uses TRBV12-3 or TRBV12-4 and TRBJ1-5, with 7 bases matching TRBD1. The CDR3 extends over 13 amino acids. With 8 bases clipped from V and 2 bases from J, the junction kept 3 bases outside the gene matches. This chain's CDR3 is CASLRGGNQPQHF. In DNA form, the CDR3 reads TGTGCCAGCCTCAGGGGGGGCAATCAGCCCCAGCATTTT.

The chain's CDR3 is CASSLMGDIGPDTDTQYF. CDR3 DNA: TGTGCCAGCAGTTTAATGGGAGACATCGGCCCGGACACAGATACGCAGTATTTT. The V call is TRBV28, the J call TRBJ2-3, with D perhaps matching TRBD2 (5 bases). CDR1 and CDR2 (germline): MDHEN, SYDVKM. The germline V and J ends were trimmed by 2 bases and 2 bases, with 20 bases remaining between them. CDR3 size: 18 residues.

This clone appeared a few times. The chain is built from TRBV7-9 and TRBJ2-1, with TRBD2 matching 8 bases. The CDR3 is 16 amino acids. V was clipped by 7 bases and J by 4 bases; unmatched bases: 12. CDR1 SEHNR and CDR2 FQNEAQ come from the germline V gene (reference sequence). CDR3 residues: CASMNARGEEYNEQFF. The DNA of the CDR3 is TGTGCCAGCATGAACGCGCGGGGGGAAGAGTACAATGAGCAGTTCTTC.

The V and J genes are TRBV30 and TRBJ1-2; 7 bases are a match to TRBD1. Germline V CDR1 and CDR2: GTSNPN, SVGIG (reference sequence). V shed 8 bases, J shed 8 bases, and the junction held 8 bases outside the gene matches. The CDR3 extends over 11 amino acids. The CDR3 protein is CAARGGSGYTF. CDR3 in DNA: TGTGCCGCCCGAGGGGGCAGCGGCTACACCTTC. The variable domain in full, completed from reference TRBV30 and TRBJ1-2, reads SQTIHQWPATLVQPVGSPLSLECTVEGTSNPNLYWYRQAAGRGLQLLFYSVGIGQISSEVPQNLSASRPQDRQFILSSKKLLLSDSGFYLCAARGGSGYTFGSGTRLTVV.

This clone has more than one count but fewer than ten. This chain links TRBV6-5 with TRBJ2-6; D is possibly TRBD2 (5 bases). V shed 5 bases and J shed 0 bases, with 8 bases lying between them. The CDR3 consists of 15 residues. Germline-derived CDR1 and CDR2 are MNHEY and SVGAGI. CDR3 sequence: CASSHGDSGANVLTF. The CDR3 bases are TGTGCCAGCAGTCACGGGGACTCTGGGGCCAACGTCCTGACTTTC.

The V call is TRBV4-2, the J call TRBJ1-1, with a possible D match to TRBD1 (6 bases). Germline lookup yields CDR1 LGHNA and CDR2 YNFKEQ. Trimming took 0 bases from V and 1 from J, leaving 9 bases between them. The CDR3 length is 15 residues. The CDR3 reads CASSQETGRNTEAFF. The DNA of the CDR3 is TGTGCCAGCAGCCAAGAGACAGGAAGGAACACTGAAGCTTTCTTT.

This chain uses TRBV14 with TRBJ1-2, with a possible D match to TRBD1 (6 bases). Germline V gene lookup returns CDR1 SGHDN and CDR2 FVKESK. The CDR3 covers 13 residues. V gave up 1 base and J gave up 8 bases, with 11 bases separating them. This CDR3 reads CASSQARGWGYTF. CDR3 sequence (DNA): TGTGCCAGCAGCCAAGCCAGGGGATGGGGCTACACCTTC.

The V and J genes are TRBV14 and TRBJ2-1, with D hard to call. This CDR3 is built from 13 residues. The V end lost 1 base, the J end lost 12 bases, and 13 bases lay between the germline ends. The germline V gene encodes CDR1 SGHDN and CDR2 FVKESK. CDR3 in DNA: TGTGCCAGCAGCCAAGGAGTGAACAGAGGGCAGTTCTTC. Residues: CASSQGVNRGQFF. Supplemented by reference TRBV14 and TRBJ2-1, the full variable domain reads EAGVTQFPSHSVIEKGQTVTLRCDPISGHDNLYWYRRVMGKEIKFLLHFVKESKQDESGMPNNRFLAERTGGTYSTLKVQPAELEDSGVYFCASSQGVNRGQFFGPGTRLTVL.

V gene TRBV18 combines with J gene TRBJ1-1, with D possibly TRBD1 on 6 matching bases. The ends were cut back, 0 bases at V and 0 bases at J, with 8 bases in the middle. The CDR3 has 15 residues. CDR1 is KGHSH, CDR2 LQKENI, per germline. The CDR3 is CASSPPEGVNTEAFF. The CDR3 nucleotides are TGTGCCAGCTCACCACCGGAGGGGGTGAACACTGAAGCTTTCTTT.

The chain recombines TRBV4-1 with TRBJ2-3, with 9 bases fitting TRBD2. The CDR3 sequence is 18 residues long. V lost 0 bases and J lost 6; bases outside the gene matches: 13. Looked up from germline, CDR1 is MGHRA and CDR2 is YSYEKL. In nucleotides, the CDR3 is TGCGCCAGCAGCCAAGATTTGGAAACTAGCGGGTCAGGGGATACGCAGTATTTT. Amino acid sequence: CASSQDLETSGSGDTQYF.

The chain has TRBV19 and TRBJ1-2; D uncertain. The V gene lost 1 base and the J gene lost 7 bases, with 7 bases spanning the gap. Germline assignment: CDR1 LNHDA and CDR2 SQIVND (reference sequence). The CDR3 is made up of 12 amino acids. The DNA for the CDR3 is TGTGCCAGTAGTATAGGGACGGCTGGCTACACCTTC. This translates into CASSIGTAGYTF.

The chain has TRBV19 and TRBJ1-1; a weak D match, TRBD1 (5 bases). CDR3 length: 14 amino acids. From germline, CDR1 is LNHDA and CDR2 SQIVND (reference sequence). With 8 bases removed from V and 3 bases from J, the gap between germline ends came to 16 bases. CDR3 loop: CASAPSWGDTEAFF. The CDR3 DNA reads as TGTGCCAGTGCGCCCTCTTGGGGGGACACTGAAGCTTTCTTT.

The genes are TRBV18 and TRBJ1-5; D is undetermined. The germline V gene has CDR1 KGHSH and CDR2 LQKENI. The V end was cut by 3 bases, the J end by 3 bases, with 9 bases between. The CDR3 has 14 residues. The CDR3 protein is CASSPWADNQPQHF. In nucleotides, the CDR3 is TGTGCCAGCTCACCGTGGGCAGACAATCAGCCCCAGCATTTT.

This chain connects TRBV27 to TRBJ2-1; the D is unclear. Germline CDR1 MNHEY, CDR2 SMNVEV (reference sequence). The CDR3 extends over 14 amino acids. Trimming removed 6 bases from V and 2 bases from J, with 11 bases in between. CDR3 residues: CASRLGLAYNEQFF. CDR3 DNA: TGTGCCAGCAGGCTCGGGCTGGCCTACAATGAGCAGTTCTTC.

CDR3 bases: TGTGCCAGCAGCTCATCCGGACAGGGGCAAGAGACCCAGTACTTC. Translating it yields CASSSSGQGQETQYF. The chain links TRBV11-3 to TRBJ2-5; 9 positions match TRBD1. The CDR3 runs to 15 residues. Trimming removed 4 bases from V and 2 bases from J; junction bases left unmatched: 5. CDR1 and CDR2 from the germline V gene are SGHNT and YENEEA.

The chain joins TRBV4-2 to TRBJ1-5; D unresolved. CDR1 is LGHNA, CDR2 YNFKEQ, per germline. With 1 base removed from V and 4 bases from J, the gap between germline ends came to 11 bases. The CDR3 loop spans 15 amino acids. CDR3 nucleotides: TGTGCCAGCAGCCAAGTTTCCCCCGATAATCAGCCCCAGCATTTT. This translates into CASSQVSPDNQPQHF.